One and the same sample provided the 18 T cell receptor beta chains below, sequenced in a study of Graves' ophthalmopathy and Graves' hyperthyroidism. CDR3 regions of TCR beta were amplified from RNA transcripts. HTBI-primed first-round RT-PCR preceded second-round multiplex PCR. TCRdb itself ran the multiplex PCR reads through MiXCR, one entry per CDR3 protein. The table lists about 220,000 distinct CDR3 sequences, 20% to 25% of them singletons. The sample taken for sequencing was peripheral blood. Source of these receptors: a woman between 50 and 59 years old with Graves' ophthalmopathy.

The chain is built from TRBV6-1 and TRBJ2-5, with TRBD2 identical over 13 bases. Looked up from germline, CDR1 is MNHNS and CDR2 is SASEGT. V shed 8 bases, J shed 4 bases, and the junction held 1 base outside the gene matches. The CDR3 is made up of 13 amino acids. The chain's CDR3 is CASRTSGRETQYF. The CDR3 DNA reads TGTGCCAGCCGGACTAGCGGGAGAGAGACCCAGTACTTC.

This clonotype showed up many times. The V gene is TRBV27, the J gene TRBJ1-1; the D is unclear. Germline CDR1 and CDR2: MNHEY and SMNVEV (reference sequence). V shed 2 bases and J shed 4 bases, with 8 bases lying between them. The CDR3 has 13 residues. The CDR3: CASSLGEGTEAFF. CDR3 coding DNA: TGTGCCAGCAGTTTAGGGGAGGGCACTGAAGCTTTCTTT.

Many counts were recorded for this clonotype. The CDR3 coding sequence is TGCGCCAGCAGCTTGAAGGGAATCGGGACAGGGGCCACTGAAGCTTTCTTT. This encodes CASSLKGIGTGATEAFF. V and J are TRBV5-1 and TRBJ1-1, with 10 nucleotides matching TRBD1. This CDR3 has 17 amino acids. CDR1 and CDR2 (germline): SGHRS, YFSETQ. J gave up 4 bases and V 1 base, and 10 bases lay outside the gene matches.

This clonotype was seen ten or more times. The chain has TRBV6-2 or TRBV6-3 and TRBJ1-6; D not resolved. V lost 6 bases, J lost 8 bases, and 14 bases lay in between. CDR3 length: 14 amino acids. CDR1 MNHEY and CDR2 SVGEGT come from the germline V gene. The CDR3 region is CASRRPLTDSPLHF. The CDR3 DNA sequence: TGTGCCAGCAGACGACCCCTAACTGATTCACCCCTCCACTTT.

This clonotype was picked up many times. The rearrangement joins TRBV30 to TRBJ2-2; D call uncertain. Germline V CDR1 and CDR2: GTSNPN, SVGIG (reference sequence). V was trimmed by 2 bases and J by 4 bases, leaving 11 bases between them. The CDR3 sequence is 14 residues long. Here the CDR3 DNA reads TGTGCCTGGAGTTCAACTCGGTCCACCGGGGAGCTGTTTTTT. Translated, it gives CAWSSTRSTGELFF.

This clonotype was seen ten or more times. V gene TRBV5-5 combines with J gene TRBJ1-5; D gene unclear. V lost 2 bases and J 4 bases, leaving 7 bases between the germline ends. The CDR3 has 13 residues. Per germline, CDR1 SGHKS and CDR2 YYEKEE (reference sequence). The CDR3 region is CASSLLGNQPQHF. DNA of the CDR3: TGTGCCAGCAGCTTACTAGGGAATCAGCCCCAGCATTTT.

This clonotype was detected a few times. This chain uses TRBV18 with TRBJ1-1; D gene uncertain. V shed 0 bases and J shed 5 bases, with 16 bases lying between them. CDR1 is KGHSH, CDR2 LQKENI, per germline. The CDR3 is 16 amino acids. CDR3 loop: CASSPPVDPKGTEAFF. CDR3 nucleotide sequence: TGTGCCAGCTCACCACCGGTGGACCCAAAAGGGACTGAAGCTTTCTTT.

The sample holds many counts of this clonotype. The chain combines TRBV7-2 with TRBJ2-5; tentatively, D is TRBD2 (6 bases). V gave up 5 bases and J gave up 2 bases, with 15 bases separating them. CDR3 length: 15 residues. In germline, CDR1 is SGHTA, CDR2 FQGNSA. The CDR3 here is CASSHGGYGQETQYF. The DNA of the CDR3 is TGTGCCAGCAGCCACGGAGGGTACGGACAAGAGACCCAGTACTTC.

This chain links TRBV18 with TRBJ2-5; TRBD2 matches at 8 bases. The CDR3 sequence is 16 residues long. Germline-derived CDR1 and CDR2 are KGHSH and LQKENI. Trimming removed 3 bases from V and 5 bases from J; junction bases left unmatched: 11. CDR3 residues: CASSPGTSSVWETQYF. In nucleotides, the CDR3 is TGTGCCAGCTCACCGGGGACTAGTTCGGTTTGGGAGACCCAGTACTTC.

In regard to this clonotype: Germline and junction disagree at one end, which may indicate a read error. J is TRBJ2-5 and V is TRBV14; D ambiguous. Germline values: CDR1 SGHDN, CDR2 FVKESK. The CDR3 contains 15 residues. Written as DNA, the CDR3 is TGTGCCAGCAGCAAAAGCCGTACGGGCCAAGCGACCCAGTACTTC. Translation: CASSKSRTGQATQYF.

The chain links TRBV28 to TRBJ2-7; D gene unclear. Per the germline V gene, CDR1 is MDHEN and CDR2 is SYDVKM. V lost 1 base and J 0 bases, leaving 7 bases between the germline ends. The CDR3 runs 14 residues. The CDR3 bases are TGTGCCAGCAGTTTATACCCGAGCTCCTACGAGCAGTACTTC. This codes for CASSLYPSSYEQYF.

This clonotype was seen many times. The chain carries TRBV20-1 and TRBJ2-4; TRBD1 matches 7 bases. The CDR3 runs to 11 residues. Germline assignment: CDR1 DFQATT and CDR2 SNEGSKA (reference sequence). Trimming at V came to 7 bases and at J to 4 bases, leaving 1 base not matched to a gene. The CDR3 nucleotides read TGCAGTGGACAGGGTAAAAACATTCAGTACTTC. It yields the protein CSGQGKNIQYF.

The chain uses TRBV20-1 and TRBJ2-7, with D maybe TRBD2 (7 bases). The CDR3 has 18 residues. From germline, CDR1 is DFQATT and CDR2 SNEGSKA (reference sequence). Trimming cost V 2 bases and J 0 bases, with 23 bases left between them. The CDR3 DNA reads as TGCAGTGCTAGAAACACCGTGGGGGGGGCCGGGCTCTCCTACGAGCAGTACTTC. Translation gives CSARNTVGGAGLSYEQYF.

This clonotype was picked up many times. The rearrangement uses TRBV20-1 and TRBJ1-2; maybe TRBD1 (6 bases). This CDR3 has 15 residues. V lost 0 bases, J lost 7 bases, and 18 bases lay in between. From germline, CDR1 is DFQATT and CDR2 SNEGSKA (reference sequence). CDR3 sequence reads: CSARDLMGASSGYTF. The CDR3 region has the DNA TGCAGTGCTAGAGATCTGATGGGGGCTAGTAGTGGCTACACCTTC.

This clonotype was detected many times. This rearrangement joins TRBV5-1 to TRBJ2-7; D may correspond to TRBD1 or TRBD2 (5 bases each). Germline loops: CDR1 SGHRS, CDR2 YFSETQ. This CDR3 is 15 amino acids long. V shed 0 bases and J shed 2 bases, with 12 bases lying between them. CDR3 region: CASSLVRDGTYEQYF. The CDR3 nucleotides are TGCGCCAGCAGCTTGGTAAGGGACGGAACCTACGAGCAGTACTTC.

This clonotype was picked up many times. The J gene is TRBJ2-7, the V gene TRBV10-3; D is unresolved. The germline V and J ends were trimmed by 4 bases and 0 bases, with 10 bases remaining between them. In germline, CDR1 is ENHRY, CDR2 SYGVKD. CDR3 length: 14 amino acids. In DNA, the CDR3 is TGTGCCATCAGTGGGTCGCGTAACTCCTACGAGCAGTACTTC. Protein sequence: CAISGSRNSYEQYF.

CDR3 nucleotides: TGTGCCAGCAGACGGGATAACCAAGAGACCCAGTACTTC. It yields the protein CASRRDNQETQYF. The rearrangement joins TRBV28 to TRBJ2-5, with D tentatively TRBD2 (5 bases). V was pared by 6 bases and J by 0 bases, with 8 bases between. Germline CDR1 reads MDHEN; CDR2 reads SYDVKM. CDR3 length: 13 residues.

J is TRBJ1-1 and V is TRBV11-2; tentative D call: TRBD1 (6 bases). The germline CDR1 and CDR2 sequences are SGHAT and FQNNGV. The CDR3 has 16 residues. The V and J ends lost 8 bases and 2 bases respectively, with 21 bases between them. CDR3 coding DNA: TGTGCCAGCCGTGGGGCCGGGACACCACTAAACACTGAAGCTTTCTTT. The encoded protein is CASRGAGTPLNTEAFF.